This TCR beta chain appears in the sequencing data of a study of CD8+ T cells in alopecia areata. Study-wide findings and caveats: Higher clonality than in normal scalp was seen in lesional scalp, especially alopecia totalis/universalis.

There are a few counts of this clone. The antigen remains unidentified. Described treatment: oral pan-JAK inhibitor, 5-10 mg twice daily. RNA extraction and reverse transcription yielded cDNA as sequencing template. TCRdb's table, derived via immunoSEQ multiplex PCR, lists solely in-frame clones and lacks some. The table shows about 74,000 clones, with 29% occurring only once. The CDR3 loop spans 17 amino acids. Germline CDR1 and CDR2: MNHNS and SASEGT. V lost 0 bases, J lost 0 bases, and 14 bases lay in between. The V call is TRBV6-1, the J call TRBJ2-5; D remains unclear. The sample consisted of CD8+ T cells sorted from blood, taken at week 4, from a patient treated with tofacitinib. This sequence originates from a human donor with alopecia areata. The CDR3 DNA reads TGTGCCAGCAGTGAAGCTAAGGTGTCTTCAGACCAAGAGACCCAGTACTTC. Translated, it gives CASSEAKVSSDQETQYF.